This TCR beta chain is from a study of control samples from healthy donors and cancer patients. The count of this clone is one. Assay: immunoSEQ multiplex PCR; the TCRdb copy retains only in-frame clones and omits some. The data contain approximately 89,000 clones, more than 75% of them singletons. The CDR3 totals 14 residues. The germline CDR1 and CDR2 sequences are MNHNS and SASEGT. The V end lost 2 bases, the J end lost 6 bases, and 11 bases lay between the germline ends. The clonotype comes from a man in his thirties or forties in good health. Sequencing was performed on blood. The chain joins TRBV6-1 to TRBJ1-5; unclear D gene. This chain's CDR3 is CASSESGVPQPQHF. In DNA form, the CDR3 reads TGTGCCAGCAGTGAAAGCGGGGTACCTCAGCCCCAGCATTTT.